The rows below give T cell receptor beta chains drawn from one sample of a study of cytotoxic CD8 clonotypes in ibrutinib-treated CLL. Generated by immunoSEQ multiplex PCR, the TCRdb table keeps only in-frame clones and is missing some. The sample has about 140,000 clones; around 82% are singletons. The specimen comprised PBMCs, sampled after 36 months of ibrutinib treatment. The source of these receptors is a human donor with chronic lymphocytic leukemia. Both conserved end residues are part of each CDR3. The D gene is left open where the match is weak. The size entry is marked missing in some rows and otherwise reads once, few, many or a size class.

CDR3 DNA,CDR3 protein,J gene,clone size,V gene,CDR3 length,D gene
TGTGCCTGGAGTAAAGGGGCGAACCTCCACTCCTACGAGCAGTACTTC,CAWSKGANLHSYEQYF,TRBJ2-7,-,TRBV30,16,-
TGTGCCAGCAGTTACTCGGAAGTTGTAGGGACGGAGGAGCAGTACTTC,CASSYSEVVGTEEQYF,TRBJ2-7,-,TRBV6-5,16,-
TGCGCCAGCAGCTTGGGTCCCCTCGGGACTTCATACGTCGAGCAGTACTTC,CASSLGPLGTSYVEQYF,TRBJ2-7,-,TRBV5-1,17,-
TGTGCCAGCAGCTTAAGGCACAGTCCTTACGAGCAGTACTTC,CASSLRHSPYEQYF,TRBJ2-7,-,TRBV7-9,14,-
TGTGCCAGCAGTGAACAGCAGGCGATTGGGGCTAATGAAAAACTGTTTTTT,CASSEQQAIGANEKLFF,TRBJ1-4,-,TRBV6-1,17,-
TGTGCCATCAGTGAGTCGGACGTCTTCGGGGAGCTGTTTTTT,CAISESDVFGELFF,TRBJ2-2,-,TRBV10-3,14,-
TGCGCCAGCAGCAGGCGTTTCGGTGTGGATGAGCAGTTCTTC,CASSRRFGVDEQFF,TRBJ2-1,-,TRBV5-1,14,-
TGTGCCAGCTCACCGACAGGACACGGCTACACCTTC,CASSPTGHGYTF,TRBJ1-2,-,TRBV18,12,-
TGTGCCAGCAGCCAACAGTGGCCTACTAGCACAGATACGCAGTATTTT,CASSQQWPTSTDTQYF,TRBJ2-3,-,TRBV4-2,16,-
TGTGCCAGCTCACTCCAGGACACGGGCACTGAAGCTTTCTTT,CASSLQDTGTEAFF,TRBJ1-1,-,TRBV18,14,-
TGTGCCAGCAGCAAAACAGGGCGGGGCCCCTACGAGCAGTACTTC,CASSKTGRGPYEQYF,TRBJ2-7,-,TRBV28,15,-
TGTGCCAGTAGACGGTTCCCCAATCAGCCCCAGCATTTT,CASRRFPNQPQHF,TRBJ1-5,-,TRBV21-1,13,-
TGTGCCAGTAGTATAGTCCCGGGGGCCAATGAGCAGTTCTTC,CASSIVPGANEQFF,TRBJ2-1,-,TRBV19,14,-
TGTGCCATCAGTGATGCAAACCGGGACAGGGTATTCGAGCAGTACTTC,CAISDANRDRVFEQYF,TRBJ2-7,-,TRBV10-3,16,TRBD1
TGTGCCAGCAGTTCAACAGCCTACGAGCAGTACTTC,CASSSTAYEQYF,TRBJ2-7,few,TRBV27,12,-
TGTGCCAGTAGTATACCAGGGTCTCCTAATGAAAAACTGTTTTTT,CASSIPGSPNEKLFF,TRBJ1-4,-,TRBV19,15,-
TGCAGTGCTCCTCAGTCCAGTATGCAGTATTTT,CSAPQSSMQYF,TRBJ2-3,-,TRBV20-1,11,-
TGTGCCAGCGGACTAGCGGTGCACACAGATACGCAGTATTTT,CASGLAVHTDTQYF,TRBJ2-3,-,TRBV7-9,14,TRBD2
TGTGCCAGCAGCTTATTGGCAGGTTACGAGCAGTACTTC,CASSLLAGYEQYF,TRBJ2-7,-,TRBV7-9,13,-
TGTGCCAGCTCTACCGGGACAGGGTCCGAAAAACTGTTTTTT,CASSTGTGSEKLFF,TRBJ1-4,-,TRBV18,14,TRBD1
TGTGCCAGCAGTTTATTGGGCGGGAGAGGCAACGAGCAGTACTTC,CASSLLGGRGNEQYF,TRBJ2-7,-,TRBV27,15,TRBD2
TGTGCCTGGAGTCTAGTGGCAGGGGGTTCAGATACGCAGTATTTT,CAWSLVAGGSDTQYF,TRBJ2-3,-,TRBV30,15,TRBD1
TGTGCCAGCAGTTTCGCGGGACAGGGCTACAATGAGCAGTTCTTC,CASSFAGQGYNEQFF,TRBJ2-1,-,TRBV28,15,TRBD1
TGTGCCAGTAGGGGGGACAGGGCAGGCGGCTACACCTTC,CASRGDRAGGYTF,TRBJ1-2,-,TRBV19,13,TRBD1
TGCGCCAGCTTCCGGACGAACAGCCCGGGCGAGCAGTACTTC,CASFRTNSPGEQYF,TRBJ2-7,-,TRBV5-1,14,-
TGTGCCAGCAGTGAACAGGCCAACTCCTACGAGCAGTACTTC,CASSEQANSYEQYF,TRBJ2-7,-,TRBV6-1,14,-
TGCGCCAGCAGCTATCGCGGGAGTTTCGACGAGCAGTACTTC,CASSYRGSFDEQYF,TRBJ2-7,-,TRBV5-1,14,TRBD2
TGTGCCAGCAGTAGTCAGGGGCTGGCGGGAAACACCATATATTTT,CASSSQGLAGNTIYF,TRBJ1-3,-,TRBV27,15,-
TGTGCCACTGATAGCGGGGTATGGGGGAATGAGCAGTTCTTC,CATDSGVWGNEQFF,TRBJ2-1,-,TRBV28,14,TRBD2
TGTGCCAGCAGCGTGGACATCCAGGGAGGCTACACCTTC,CASSVDIQGGYTF,TRBJ1-2,few,TRBV7-9,13,-
TGTGCCAGCAGTTACCAGGGGGCCCATGAGCAGTTCTTC,CASSYQGAHEQFF,TRBJ2-1,-,TRBV6-5,13,TRBD1